Listed here are 11 T cell receptor beta chains from one sample, sequenced in a study of control samples from healthy donors and cancer patients. Measured with immunoSEQ multiplex PCR; TCRdb has only the in-frame clones, and not every one. Altogether under 130,000 clones are present, around nine tenths being singletons, with the ten largest covering roughly 19%. The material sequenced was PBMCs. The receptors here all came from a man in his 60s with lung cancer.

The V and J genes are TRBV2 and TRBJ2-7; weak D call: TRBD2 (6 bases). The ends were cut back, 1 base at V and 2 bases at J, with 15 bases in the middle. This CDR3 is 16 amino acids long. Germline assignment: CDR1 SNHLY and CDR2 FYNNEI. The CDR3 region has the DNA TGTGCCAGCAGTGAAGGGACCGGGGGATGGGCCTACGAGCAGTACTTC. Translated: CASSEGTGGWAYEQYF.

The chain couples TRBV6-5 to TRBJ1-1, with a tentative D call TRBD1 (6 bases). The CDR3 spans 15 residues. CDR1 is MNHEY, CDR2 SVGAGI, per germline. With 0 bases removed from V and 1 base from J, the gap between germline ends came to 9 bases. The CDR3 DNA reads TGTGCCAGCAGTTACTCGAGGGGGTGGAACACTGAAGCTTTCTTT. Encoded protein: CASSYSRGWNTEAFF.

The chain joins TRBV9 to TRBJ2-2; 13 bases map to TRBD2. After removal of 4 bases from V and 6 bases from J, the junction contained 9 bases not matched to a gene. Germline assignment: CDR1 SGDLS and CDR2 YYNGEE. This CDR3 region has 17 residues. CDR3 residues: CASSKITSGGAPGELFF. CDR3 DNA: TGTGCCAGCAGCAAGATTACTAGCGGGGGGGCCCCCGGGGAGCTGTTTTTT.

V is TRBV29-1 and J is TRBJ1-1; D is unresolved. Germline V CDR1 and CDR2: SQVTM, ANQGSEA. The CDR3 loop spans 11 amino acids. The CDR3 sequence: CRVDTNTEAFF. Written as DNA, the CDR3 is TGCAGGGTGGATACGAACACTGAAGCTTTCTTT.

The chain uses TRBV12-3 or TRBV12-4 and TRBJ2-1; maybe TRBD2 (6 bases). V gave up 1 base and J gave up 9 bases, with 10 bases separating them. This CDR3 spans 13 amino acids. This CDR3 is CASSLGGVVEQFF. CDR3 DNA: TGTGCCAGCAGTTTAGGCGGGGTAGTTGAGCAGTTCTTC.

J is TRBJ1-5 and V is TRBV5-4, with 7 bases lining up with TRBD1. CDR1 is SGHNT and CDR2 is YYREEE in the germline V gene (reference sequence). V lost 0 bases to trimming and J lost 4 bases; unmatched junction nucleotides: 1. CDR3 length: 14 amino acids. The CDR3 spells CASSLDRGNQPQHF. The CDR3, as DNA: TGTGCCAGCAGCTTGGACAGGGGTAATCAGCCCCAGCATTTT.

The chain has TRBV6-2 or TRBV6-3 and TRBJ2-7; D not certain. Trimming shortened V by 6 bases and J by 3 bases, and 9 bases separated the two germline ends. The CDR3 contains 12 residues. Germline values: CDR1 MNHEY, CDR2 SVGEGT. CDR3 sequence: CASSTAYYEQYV. The CDR3 region has the DNA TGTGCCAGCAGCACTGCGTACTACGAGCAGTACGTC.

The chain has TRBV12-5 and TRBJ1-1, with D unresolved. The CDR3 runs to 19 residues. Germline CDR1 reads LGHNT; CDR2 reads FRNRAP. V lost 4 bases and J 5 bases, leaving 29 bases between the germline ends. The CDR3 region is CASGSNPDGSLGMDTEAFF. CDR3 bases: TGTGCTAGTGGTTCCAACCCGGACGGATCTCTGGGAATGGATACTGAAGCTTTCTTT.

The V gene is TRBV10-2, the J gene TRBJ2-3; 11 bases match TRBD2. The CDR3 totals 13 residues. The J segment lost 3 bases and the V segment lost 9 bases, leaving 2 bases of the junction unmatched. Germline CDR1 is WSHSY and CDR2 is SAAADI. CDR3 protein: CASGTSGTDTQYF. CDR3 DNA sequence: TGCGCCAGTGGGACTAGCGGAACAGATACGCAGTATTTT.

The chain links TRBV27 to TRBJ2-1; a possible D gene is TRBD2 (5 bases). The CDR3 totals 17 residues. Trimming stripped 3 bases from V and 0 bases from J, with 15 bases between. Germline assignment: CDR1 MNHEY and CDR2 SMNVEV (reference sequence). The CDR3 DNA reads TGTGCCAGCAGTTTGTCCGGTAGACTATACTCCTACAATGAGCAGTTCTTC. Amino acid sequence: CASSLSGRLYSYNEQFF.

This clone was detected only once. The CDR3 DNA reads TGTGCCAGCAGCTCCAGGGTTCCCCCGAATGAGCAGTTCTTC. It is translated as CASSSRVPPNEQFF. The chain carries TRBV13 and TRBJ2-1; D is possibly TRBD1 (5 bases). Between the trimmed V and J ends, which lost 4 bases and 7 bases, there was a span of 14 bases. This CDR3 spans 14 amino acids. The germline CDR1 and CDR2 sequences are PRHDT and FYEKMQ (reference sequence).